This T cell receptor beta chain comes out of a study of lymphopenia after photon versus proton radiotherapy. Repertoires were generated with immunoSEQ multiplex PCR, while TCRdb's copy carries only in-frame clones and drops some. Of 60,000 to 75,000 clones in the sample, approximately 90% were seen once. This CDR3 is 14 amino acids long. Germline V gene data show CDR1 as SGHKS and CDR2 as YYEKEE (reference sequence). Trimming took off 4 bases at V and 0 bases at J, with 10 bases between the two ends. Study-wide findings and caveats: After the lymphocyte nadir, photon-treated repertoires showed oligoclonal expansion, especially of CD8+ Temra cells. Survival link was tested only in deceased patients; proton benefit remains a possibility. Relative stability marked proton patients; photon patients lost diversity and naive cells.

As regards this clone: The antigen is undetermined.

The TCR was taken from a man older than 75 with esophageal cancer. This material consisted of peripheral blood, taken from a patient treated with proton-based radiotherapy. The chain carries TRBV5-5 and TRBJ1-2; TRBD1 is a possible D gene (5 bases). The CDR3 region is CASSAGPTNYGYTF. The DNA of the CDR3 is TGTGCCAGCAGCGCGGGACCCACTAACTATGGCTACACCTTC.